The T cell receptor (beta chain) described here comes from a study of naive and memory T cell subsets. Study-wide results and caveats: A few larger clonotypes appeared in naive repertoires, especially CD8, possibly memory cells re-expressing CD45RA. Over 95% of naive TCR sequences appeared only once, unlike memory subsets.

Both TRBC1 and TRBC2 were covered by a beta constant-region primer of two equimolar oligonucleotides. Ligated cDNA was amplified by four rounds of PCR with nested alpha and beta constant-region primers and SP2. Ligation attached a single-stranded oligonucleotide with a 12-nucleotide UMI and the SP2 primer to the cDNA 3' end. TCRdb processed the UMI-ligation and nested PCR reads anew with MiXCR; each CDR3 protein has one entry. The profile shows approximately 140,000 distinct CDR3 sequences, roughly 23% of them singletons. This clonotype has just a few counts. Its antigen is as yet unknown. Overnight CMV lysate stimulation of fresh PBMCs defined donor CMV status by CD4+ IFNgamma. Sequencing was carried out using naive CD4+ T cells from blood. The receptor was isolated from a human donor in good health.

The DNA for the CDR3 is TGTGCCAGCAGCCTGACAGGGCCCTCCTACGAGCAGTACTTC. Its protein product is CASSLTGPSYEQYF. The V call is TRBV6-6, the J call TRBJ2-7; 7 nucleotides align to TRBD1. This CDR3 is built from 14 residues. Germline trimming cut 6 bases from V and 0 bases from J; bases unmatched to any gene: 5. Germline CDR1 and CDR2: MNHNY and SVGAGI (reference sequence).